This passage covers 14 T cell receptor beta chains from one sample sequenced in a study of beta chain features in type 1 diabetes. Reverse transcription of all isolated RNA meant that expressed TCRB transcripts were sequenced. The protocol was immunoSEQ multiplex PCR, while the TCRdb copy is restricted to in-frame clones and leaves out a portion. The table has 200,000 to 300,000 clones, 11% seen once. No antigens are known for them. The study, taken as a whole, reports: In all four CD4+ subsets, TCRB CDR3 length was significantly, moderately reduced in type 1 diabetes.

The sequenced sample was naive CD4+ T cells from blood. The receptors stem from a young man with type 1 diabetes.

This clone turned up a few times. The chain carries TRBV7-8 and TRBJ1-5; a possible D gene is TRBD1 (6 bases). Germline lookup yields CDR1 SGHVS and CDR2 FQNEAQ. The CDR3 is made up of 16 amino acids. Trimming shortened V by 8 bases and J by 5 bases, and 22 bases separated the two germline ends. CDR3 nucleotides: TGTGCCAGCGCCCCTTTCTGGGGGGGCAGATATCAGCCCCAGCATTTT. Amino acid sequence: CASAPFWGGRYQPQHF.

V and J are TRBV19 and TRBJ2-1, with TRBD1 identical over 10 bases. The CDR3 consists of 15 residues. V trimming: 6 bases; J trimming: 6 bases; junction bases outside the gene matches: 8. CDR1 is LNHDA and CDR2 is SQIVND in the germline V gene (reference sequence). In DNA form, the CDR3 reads TGTGCCAGTAGCCGCGGGACAGGGGATTTCAATGAGCAGTTCTTC. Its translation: CASSRGTGDFNEQFF.

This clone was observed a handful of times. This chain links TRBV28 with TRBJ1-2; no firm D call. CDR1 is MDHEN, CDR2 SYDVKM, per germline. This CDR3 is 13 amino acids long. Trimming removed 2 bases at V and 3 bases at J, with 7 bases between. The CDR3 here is CASSLDTDYGYTF. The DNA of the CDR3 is TGTGCCAGCAGTTTAGACACCGACTATGGCTACACCTTC.

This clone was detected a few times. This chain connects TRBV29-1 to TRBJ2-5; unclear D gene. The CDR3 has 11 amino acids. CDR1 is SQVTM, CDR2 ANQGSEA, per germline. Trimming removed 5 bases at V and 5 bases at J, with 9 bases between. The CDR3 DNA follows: TGCAGCGTTTACTTTGCGGAGACCCAGTACTTC. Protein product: CSVYFAETQYF.

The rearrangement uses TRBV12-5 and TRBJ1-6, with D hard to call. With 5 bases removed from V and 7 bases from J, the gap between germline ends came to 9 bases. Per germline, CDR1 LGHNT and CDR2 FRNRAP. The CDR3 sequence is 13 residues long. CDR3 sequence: CASGPNGNSPLHF. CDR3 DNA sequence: TGTGCTAGTGGTCCAAACGGGAATTCACCCCTCCACTTT.

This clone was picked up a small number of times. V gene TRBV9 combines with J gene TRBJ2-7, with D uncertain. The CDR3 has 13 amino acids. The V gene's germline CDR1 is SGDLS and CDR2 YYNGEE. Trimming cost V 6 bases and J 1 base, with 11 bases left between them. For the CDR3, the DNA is TGTGCCAGCACCGAAGACACTTCCTACGAGCAGTACTTC. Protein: CASTEDTSYEQYF.

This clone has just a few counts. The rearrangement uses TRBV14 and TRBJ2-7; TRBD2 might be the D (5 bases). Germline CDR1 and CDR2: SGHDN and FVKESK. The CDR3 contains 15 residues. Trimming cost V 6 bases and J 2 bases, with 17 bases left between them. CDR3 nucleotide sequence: TGTGCCAGCAGTCTCAACCACGGAGCGGCCTACGAGCAGTACTTC. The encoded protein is CASSLNHGAAYEQYF.

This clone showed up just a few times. CDR3 DNA: TGTGCCAGCAGCTTAGCGGGGGGGAGCTACAATGAGCAGTTCTTC. It translates to CASSLAGGSYNEQFF. The chain links TRBV11-2 to TRBJ2-1; 8 positions agree with TRBD2. Germline V CDR1 and CDR2: SGHAT, FQNNGV. V trimming: 1 base; J trimming: 3 bases; junction bases outside the gene matches: 2. The CDR3 loop spans 15 amino acids.

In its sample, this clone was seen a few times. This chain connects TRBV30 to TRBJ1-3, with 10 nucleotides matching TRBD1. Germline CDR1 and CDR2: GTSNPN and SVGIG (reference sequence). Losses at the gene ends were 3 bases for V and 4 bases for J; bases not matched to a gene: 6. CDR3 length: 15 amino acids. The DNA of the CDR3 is TGTGCCTGGAGGGGACAGGGGAGTTCGGGAAACACCATATATTTT. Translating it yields CAWRGQGSSGNTIYF.

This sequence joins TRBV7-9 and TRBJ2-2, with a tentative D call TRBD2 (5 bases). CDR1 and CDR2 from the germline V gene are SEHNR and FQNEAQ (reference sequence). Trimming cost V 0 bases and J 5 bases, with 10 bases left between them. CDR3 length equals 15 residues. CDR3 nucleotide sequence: TGTGCCAGCAGCTTAGCGCTAAGCGGTACCGGGGAGCTGTTTTTT. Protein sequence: CASSLALSGTGELFF.

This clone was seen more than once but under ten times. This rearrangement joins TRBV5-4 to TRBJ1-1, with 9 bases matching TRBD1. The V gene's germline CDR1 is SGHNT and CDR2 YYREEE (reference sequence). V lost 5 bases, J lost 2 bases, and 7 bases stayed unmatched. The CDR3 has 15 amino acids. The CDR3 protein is CASRIRGQGNTEAFF. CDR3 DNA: TGTGCCAGCAGGATAAGGGGACAGGGTAACACTGAAGCTTTCTTT. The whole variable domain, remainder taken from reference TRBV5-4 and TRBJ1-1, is ETGVTQSPTHLIKTRGQQVTLRCSSQSGHNTVSWYQQALGQGPQFIFQYYREEENGRGNFPPRFSGLQFPNYSSELNVNALELDDSALYLCASRIRGQGNTEAFFGQGTRLTVV.

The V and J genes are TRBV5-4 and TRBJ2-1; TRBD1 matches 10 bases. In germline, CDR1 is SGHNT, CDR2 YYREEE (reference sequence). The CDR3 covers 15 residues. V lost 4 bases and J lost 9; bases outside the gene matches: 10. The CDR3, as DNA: TGTGCCAGCAGCGTCGGAGGACAGGGGGTTGGTGAGCAGTTCTTC. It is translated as CASSVGGQGVGEQFF.

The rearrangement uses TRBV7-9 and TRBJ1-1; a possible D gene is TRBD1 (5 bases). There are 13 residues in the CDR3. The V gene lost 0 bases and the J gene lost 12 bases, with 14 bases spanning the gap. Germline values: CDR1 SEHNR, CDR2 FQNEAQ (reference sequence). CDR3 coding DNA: TGTGCCAGCAGCTTAGCCGGGACTTGGAAAACTTTCTTT. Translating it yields CASSLAGTWKTFF.

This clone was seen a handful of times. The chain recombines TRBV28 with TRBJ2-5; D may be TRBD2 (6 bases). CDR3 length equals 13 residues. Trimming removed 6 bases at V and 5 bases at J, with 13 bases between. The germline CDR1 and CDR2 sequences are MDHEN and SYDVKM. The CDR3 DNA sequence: TGTGCCAGCAGCCAGACTAGTAGGGAGACCCAGTACTTC. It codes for CASSQTSRETQYF.